The T cell receptor (beta chain) under discussion was sequenced for a study of response to subunit inactivated influenza vaccine. Findings and limits, study-wide: The authors suggested that every seasonal influenza vaccination recruits few new T cells.

Germline V gene data show CDR1 as DFQATT and CDR2 as SNEGSKA (reference sequence). After removal of 6 bases from V and 4 bases from J, the junction contained 9 bases not matched to a gene. This CDR3 is built from 14 residues. MiXCR was run by TCRdb on the RT-PCR reads, yielding one entry per CDR3 protein. Of about 540,000 distinct CDR3 sequences listed, around 15% are singletons. About this clonotype: Its antigen is still unknown.

The source is a man aged 45-60 years who received an inactivated influenza vaccine. V is TRBV20-1 and J is TRBJ2-5, with 9 bases matching TRBD1. The material was PBMCs from blood, obtained 11 to 12 days after vaccination. CDR3 amino acids: CSAELGQGRETQYF. The CDR3 bases are TGCAGTGCAGAACTCGGACAGGGGAGAGAGACCCAGTACTTC.